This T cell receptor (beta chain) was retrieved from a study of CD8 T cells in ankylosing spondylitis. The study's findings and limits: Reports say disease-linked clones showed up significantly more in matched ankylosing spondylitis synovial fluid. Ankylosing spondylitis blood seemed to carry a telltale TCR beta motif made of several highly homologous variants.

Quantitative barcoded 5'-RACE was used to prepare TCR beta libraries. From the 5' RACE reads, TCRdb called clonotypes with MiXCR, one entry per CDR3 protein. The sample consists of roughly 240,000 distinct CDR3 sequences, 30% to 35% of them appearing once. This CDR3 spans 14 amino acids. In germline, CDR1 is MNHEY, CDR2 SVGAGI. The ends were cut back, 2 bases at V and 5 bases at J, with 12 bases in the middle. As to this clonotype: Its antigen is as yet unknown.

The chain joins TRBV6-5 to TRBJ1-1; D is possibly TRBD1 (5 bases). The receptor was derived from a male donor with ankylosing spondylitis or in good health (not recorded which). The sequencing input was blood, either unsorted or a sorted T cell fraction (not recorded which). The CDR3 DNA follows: TGTGCCAGCAGTTACGCAGGGTCGAGAACTGAAGCTTTCTTT. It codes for CASSYAGSRTEAFF.